One sample yielded the 10 T cell receptor beta chains listed below, sequenced in a study of cytomegalovirus exposure and HLA in healthy donors. A multiplex PCR was run with 60 Vbeta primers and 13 Jbeta primers. The data were produced by immunoSEQ multiplex PCR, yet TCRdb's version contains in-frame clones alone and is incomplete. The sample has 150,000 or so clones, 81% seen once. Sequencing input: PBMCs. These receptors came from a woman younger than 35 in good health and CMV-seropositive.

The rearrangement joins TRBV19 to TRBJ1-6; a possible D gene is TRBD1 (5 bases). The CDR3 loop spans 14 amino acids. Trimming left V 1 base short and J 8 bases short, with 9 bases between. CDR1 is LNHDA and CDR2 is SQIVND in the germline V gene (reference sequence). In DNA form, the CDR3 reads TGTGCCAGTAGTATAGCGACGGGGGATTCACCCCTCCACTTT. Its protein is CASSIATGDSPLHF.

V is TRBV10-2 and J is TRBJ2-2; no clear D. The germline V and J ends were trimmed by 2 bases and 4 bases, with 23 bases remaining between them. This CDR3 contains 19 residues. In germline, CDR1 is WSHSY, CDR2 SAAADI. Written as DNA, the CDR3 is TGCGCCAGCAGTGAGCAGCCCCTGCCGGGTTGGATTTTCACCGGGGAGCTGTTTTTT. It is translated as CASSEQPLPGWIFTGELFF.

The V and J genes are TRBV7-2 and TRBJ2-3, with 7 bases that match TRBD2. With 0 bases clipped from V and 5 bases from J, the junction kept 14 bases outside the gene matches. This CDR3 comprises 18 residues. Germline loops: CDR1 SGHTA, CDR2 FQGNSA. The CDR3 nucleotides are TGTGCCAGCAGCTTAGCCCCCAGCAGGACTAGGGGTAGAGATACGCAGTATTTT. This gives the protein CASSLAPSRTRGRDTQYF. The full variable domain, completed using reference TRBV7-2 and TRBJ2-3, is GAGVSQSPSNKVTEKGKDVELRCDPISGHTALYWYRQSLGQGLEFLIYFQGNSAPDKSGLPSDRFSAERTGGSVSTLTIQRTQQEDSAVYLCASSLAPSRTRGRDTQYFGPGTRLTVL.

The V gene is TRBV30, the J gene TRBJ2-6; D unresolved. The CDR3 has 12 amino acids. Germline CDR1 and CDR2: GTSNPN and SVGIG (reference sequence). V was pared by 3 bases and J by 4 bases, with 4 bases between. CDR3 in DNA: TGTGCCTGGAGCAGAGGGGCCAACGTCCTGACTTTC. Its translation: CAWSRGANVLTF.

J is TRBJ2-3 and V is TRBV6-5; D may be TRBD2 (5 bases). This CDR3 region has 14 residues. Germline assignment: CDR1 MNHEY and CDR2 SVGAGI. The V gene lost 0 bases and the J gene lost 11 bases, with 15 bases spanning the gap. CDR3 nucleotides: TGTGCCAGCAGTTACTCGAGGGATTCTCCTGGGCAGTATTTT. It codes for CASSYSRDSPGQYF.

The rearrangement joins TRBV5-1 to TRBJ2-1; TRBD1 matches at 8 bases. The CDR3 is 14 residues long. The V and J ends lost 4 bases and 8 bases, in that order; junction bases with no gene match: 8. CDR1 and CDR2 from the germline V gene are SGHRS and YFSETQ. CDR3 loop: CASSRQGNQDEQFF. The CDR3 coding sequence is TGCGCCAGCAGCCGACAGGGGAATCAGGATGAGCAGTTCTTC. Variable domain in full (rest from reference TRBV5-1 and TRBJ2-1): KAGVTQTPRYLIKTRGQQVTLSCSPISGHRSVSWYQQTPGQGLQFLFEYFSETQRNKGNFPGRFSGRQFSNSRSEMNVSTLELGDSALYLCASSRQGNQDEQFFGPGTRLTVL.

CDR3: CAWGGPGTVGNTIYF. The CDR3 DNA follows: TGTGCCTGGGGGGGGCCCGGGACAGTCGGAAACACCATATATTTT. The chain has TRBV30 and TRBJ1-3; 7 nucleotides agree with TRBD1. The germline CDR1 and CDR2 sequences are GTSNPN and SVGIG (reference sequence). J gave up 4 bases and V 5 bases, and 11 bases lay outside the gene matches. CDR3 size: 15 residues.

This clone has a single count. The rearrangement uses TRBV4-2 and TRBJ2-5, with 8 bases lining up with TRBD2. Germline V gene lookup returns CDR1 LGHNA and CDR2 YNFKEQ. The trim removed 4 bases at V and 5 bases at J, leaving 12 bases unmatched. The CDR3 spans 16 residues. The CDR3 sequence: CASSPSGGGAQETQYF. CDR3 nucleotides: TGTGCCAGCAGCCCCAGCGGGGGTGGTGCGCAGGAGACCCAGTACTTC.

The sample holds one count of this clone. V is TRBV19 and J is TRBJ1-4; 10 bases are shared with TRBD1. The germline gives CDR1 LNHDA, CDR2 SQIVND (reference sequence). The CDR3 is 16 residues long. V dropped 2 bases and J dropped 8; count of bases not matched to a gene: 8. The CDR3 spells CASSIIQGQGFEKLFF. The CDR3 DNA follows: TGTGCCAGTAGTATAATTCAGGGACAGGGGTTCGAAAAACTGTTTTTT.

A single count supports this clone. The rearrangement links TRBV30 to TRBJ1-1, with D perhaps matching TRBD1 (5 bases). The V and J ends lost 5 bases and 1 base respectively, with 14 bases between them. This CDR3 has 14 amino acids. The V gene's germline CDR1 is GTSNPN and CDR2 SVGIG (reference sequence). The CDR3, as DNA: TGTGCCTGGGGGGGGTCTGACCCGAACACTGAAGCTTTCTTT. It translates to CAWGGSDPNTEAFF. The variable domain in full, completed from reference TRBV30 and TRBJ1-1, reads SQTIHQWPATLVQPVGSPLSLECTVEGTSNPNLYWYRQAAGRGLQLLFYSVGIGQISSEVPQNLSASRPQDRQFILSSKKLLLSDSGFYLCAWGGSDPNTEAFFGQGTRLTVV.